This TCR beta chain originates from a study of blood T cell repertoires in COVID-19. Turning to the study itself: Samples came from the United States, Italy and Spain, spanning acute and convalescent COVID-19. The analysed material was cDNA or gDNA that came from T cells, B-cell-depleted T cells, or PBMCs.

Germline CDR1 SGHTA, CDR2 FQGNSA. The CDR3 totals 13 residues. V lost 0 bases, J lost 11 bases, and 11 bases lay in between. Original methodology: Estimation of nucleated cell counts relied on the amplification of reference gene primers. Here immunoSEQ multiplex PCR was the method, and the copy in TCRdb shows in-frame clones only, minus some. That table supplies the V and J calls and clone size; D and trimming were determined from the DNA. The repertoire holds roughly 180,000 clones, with roughly 86% as singletons. This clonotype was obtained from a woman in her twenties or thirties with active or convalescent COVID-19. The source material was peripheral blood. The gene calls are TRBV7-2 and TRBJ1-5, with D possibly TRBD1 on 6 matching bases. This chain's CDR3 is CASSLAQGMSQHF. The DNA for the CDR3 is TGTGCCAGCAGCTTAGCGCAGGGGATGTCCCAGCATTTT. Full variable domain (outside the CDR3, taken from reference TRBV7-2 and TRBJ1-5): GAGVSQSPSNKVTEKGKDVELRCDPISGHTALYWYRQSLGQGLEFLIYFQGNSAPDKSGLPSDRFSAERTGGSVSTLTIQRTQQEDSAVYLCASSLAQGMSQHFGDGTRLSIL.